Listed below are T cell receptor beta chains from one sample, sequenced in a study of T cell repertoires in cytomegalovirus infection. TCRdb ran MiXCR on the reads and lists one entry per CDR3 protein. The sample has 200,000 to 300,000 distinct CDR3 sequences; around 9% are singletons. Sequencing was carried out using PBMCs. Receptors originate from a human donor in good health (CMV status not recorded). Some clones in this sample may be carry-over from other donors' samples. CDR3s include the opening cysteine and the closing phenylalanine or tryptophan. The D gene is left open where the match is weak. For some rows the clone size is stated as once, few or many, or as a class when expanded; others skip it.

CDR3 length: 16
V gene: TRBV7-6
J gene: TRBJ1-1
clone size: many
D gene: TRBD1
CDR3 DNA: TGTGCCAGCAGCTTAAGGACCGGGACAGGGGGCACTGAAGCTTTCTTT
CDR3 protein: CASSLRTGTGGTEAFF

CDR3 length: 15
V gene: TRBV7-2
J gene: TRBJ1-6
clone size: many
D gene: TRBD1
CDR3 DNA: TGTGCCAGCAGCCGACGGGGACAGGTTAATTCACCCCTCCACTTT
CDR3 protein: CASSRRGQVNSPLHF

CDR3 length: 14
V gene: TRBV14
J gene: TRBJ1-2
clone size: .
D gene: .
CDR3 DNA: TGTGCCAGCAGCCAAGAAAGGACCCGGACTGGCTACACCTTC
CDR3 protein: CASSQERTRTGYTF

CDR3 length: 20
V gene: TRBV24-1
J gene: TRBJ2-1
clone size: many
D gene: TRBD2
CDR3 DNA: TGTGCCACCAGTGACCCTACCACCGGGACTAGCGGGGGGGGTTACAATGAGCAGTTCTTC
CDR3 protein: CATSDPTTGTSGGGYNEQFF

CDR3 length: 13
V gene: TRBV7-2
J gene: TRBJ1-2
clone size: many
D gene: .
CDR3 DNA: TGTGCCAGCAGCTTCCAGGGCGTCTATGGCTACACCTTC
CDR3 protein: CASSFQGVYGYTF

CDR3 length: 16
V gene: TRBV5-5
J gene: TRBJ1-3
clone size: many
D gene: .
CDR3 DNA: TGTGCCAGCAGCTTGGCGGCGGGATCCTCTGGAAACACCATATATTTT
CDR3 protein: CASSLAAGSSGNTIYF

CDR3 length: 12
V gene: TRBV7-9
J gene: TRBJ2-7
clone size: few
D gene: .
CDR3 DNA: TGTGCCAGCAGCTCCATCCGGGGGGAGCAGTACTTC
CDR3 protein: CASSSIRGEQYF

CDR3 length: 17
V gene: TRBV7-2
J gene: TRBJ1-3
clone size: many
D gene: TRBD1
CDR3 DNA: TGTGCCAGCAGCTTAGTCGGGACAGGGGGATCTGGAAACACCATATATTTT
CDR3 protein: CASSLVGTGGSGNTIYF

CDR3 length: 14
V gene: TRBV6-2/TRBV6-3
J gene: TRBJ1-5
clone size: many
D gene: .
CDR3 DNA: TGTGCCAGCAGTTACGGTGTGGTGCATCAGCCCCAGCATTTT
CDR3 protein: CASSYGVVHQPQHF

CDR3 length: 17
V gene: TRBV7-2
J gene: TRBJ1-3
clone size: many
D gene: .
CDR3 DNA: TGTGCCAGCAGCTTAGCGCCACGAGCAGCCTCTGGAAACACCATATATTTT
CDR3 protein: CASSLAPRAASGNTIYF

CDR3 length: 16
V gene: TRBV4-3
J gene: TRBJ1-4
clone size: many
D gene: .
CDR3 DNA: TGCGCCAGCAGCCAAGATTGGACATCCTCCGGGGAAAAACTGTTTTTT
CDR3 protein: CASSQDWTSSGEKLFF

CDR3 length: 15
V gene: TRBV7-2
J gene: TRBJ2-7
clone size: many
D gene: TRBD2
CDR3 DNA: TGTGCCAGCAGCATCACTAGCGCGACCACCTACGAGCAGTACTTC
CDR3 protein: CASSITSATTYEQYF

CDR3 length: 14
V gene: TRBV12-3/TRBV12-4
J gene: TRBJ1-3
clone size: many
D gene: .
CDR3 DNA: TGTGCCAGCAGTTTCTTCGGTGGTGGAAACACCATATATTTT
CDR3 protein: CASSFFGGGNTIYF

CDR3 length: 14
V gene: TRBV7-9
J gene: TRBJ2-7
clone size: many
D gene: .
CDR3 DNA: TGTGCCAGCAGGTCGGACGGGTCCTCCTACGAGCAGTACTTC
CDR3 protein: CASRSDGSSYEQYF

CDR3 length: 17
V gene: TRBV5-1
J gene: TRBJ1-2
clone size: many
D gene: TRBD1
CDR3 DNA: TGCGCCAGCAGCTTCTCGGTCGGCGGACAGGGCGATGGTGGCTACACCTTC
CDR3 protein: CASSFSVGGQGDGGYTF

CDR3 length: 14
V gene: TRBV20-1
J gene: TRBJ1-3
clone size: few
D gene: .
CDR3 DNA: TGCAGTGCTAACAGAGATAACTCTGGAAACACCATATATTTT
CDR3 protein: CSANRDNSGNTIYF

CDR3 length: 12
V gene: TRBV10-3
J gene: TRBJ1-5
clone size: .
D gene: .
CDR3 DNA: TGTGCCATCAGTGAAATGGGTCAGCCCCAGCATTTT
CDR3 protein: CAISEMGQPQHF

CDR3 length: 15
V gene: TRBV12-3/TRBV12-4
J gene: TRBJ2-3
clone size: many
D gene: TRBD2
CDR3 DNA: TGTGCCAGCAGTCCTAGCGGGAGAGGCACAGATACGCAGTATTTT
CDR3 protein: CASSPSGRGTDTQYF

CDR3 length: 15
V gene: TRBV19
J gene: TRBJ1-2
clone size: many
D gene: .
CDR3 DNA: TGTGCCAGTAACGAGCCACGCAGGACTAACTATGGCTACACCTTC
CDR3 protein: CASNEPRRTNYGYTF

CDR3 length: 18
V gene: TRBV28
J gene: TRBJ1-5
clone size: many
D gene: .
CDR3 DNA: TGTGCCAGCAGTATAGCCTCCGGGTCCGTGCATAGCAATCAGCCCCAGCATTTT
CDR3 protein: CASSIASGSVHSNQPQHF

CDR3 length: 17
V gene: TRBV7-2
J gene: TRBJ2-7
clone size: many
D gene: TRBD2
CDR3 DNA: TGTGCCAGCAGCTTACGGGGGAGACTAGCGAAGTCCTACGAGCAGTACTTC
CDR3 protein: CASSLRGRLAKSYEQYF

CDR3 length: 16
V gene: TRBV24-1
J gene: TRBJ2-2
clone size: .
D gene: .
CDR3 DNA: TGTGCCACCAGTCGAAGCGGAGGGCTTGTCACGAGGGAGCTGTTTTTT
CDR3 protein: CATSRSGGLVTRELFF

CDR3 length: 16
V gene: TRBV7-8
J gene: TRBJ2-3
clone size: many
D gene: .
CDR3 DNA: TGTGCCAGCAGCCCCCGACAGGCTCTTCGCGGAGATACGCAGTATTTT
CDR3 protein: CASSPRQALRGDTQYF

CDR3 length: 16
V gene: TRBV7-2
J gene: TRBJ1-6
clone size: few
D gene: .
CDR3 DNA: TGTGCCAGCAGCCCAGGGAGTAGAGCCAATAATTCACCCCTCCACTTT
CDR3 protein: CASSPGSRANNSPLHF

CDR3 length: 16
V gene: TRBV12-3/TRBV12-4
J gene: TRBJ2-7
clone size: many
D gene: TRBD2
CDR3 DNA: TGTGCCAGCAGCCTGACTAGCGGGAAGTTCTCCTACGAGCAGTACTTC
CDR3 protein: CASSLTSGKFSYEQYF

CDR3 length: 16
V gene: TRBV7-2
J gene: TRBJ2-3
clone size: many
D gene: TRBD2
CDR3 DNA: TGTGCCAGCAGCTTAGTTCGAAGCGGGGGGCTAAATACGCAGTATTTT
CDR3 protein: CASSLVRSGGLNTQYF

CDR3 length: 11
V gene: TRBV10-3
J gene: TRBJ2-7
clone size: .
D gene: .
CDR3 DNA: TGTGCCATCAGTGAGTCGAACGAGCAGTACTTC
CDR3 protein: CAISESNEQYF

CDR3 length: 15
V gene: TRBV5-1
J gene: TRBJ1-2
clone size: few
D gene: TRBD1
CDR3 DNA: TGCGCCAGCAGCTACGGCTCCGGGACAGGGACTGGCTACACCTTC
CDR3 protein: CASSYGSGTGTGYTF

CDR3 length: 14
V gene: TRBV29-1
J gene: TRBJ1-1
clone size: many
D gene: .
CDR3 DNA: TGCAGCGTCGATAGACAGATAGCATCGCCTGAAGCTTTCTTT
CDR3 protein: CSVDRQIASPEAFF

CDR3 length: 16
V gene: TRBV12-3/TRBV12-4
J gene: TRBJ1-3
clone size: many
D gene: .
CDR3 DNA: TGTGCCAGCAGTTCACCAGGGTTGAACTCTGGAAACACCATATATTTT
CDR3 protein: CASSSPGLNSGNTIYF

CDR3 length: 14
V gene: TRBV7-2
J gene: TRBJ2-7
clone size: many
D gene: TRBD2
CDR3 DNA: TGTGCCAGCAGCGCCAGCGGGAGTGTCTACGAGCAGTACTTC
CDR3 protein: CASSASGSVYEQYF

CDR3 length: 15
V gene: TRBV6-4
J gene: TRBJ1-5
clone size: many
D gene: TRBD1
CDR3 DNA: TGTGCCAGCAGTGCGCAGGGGGGAGCGGGTCAGCCCCAGCATTTT
CDR3 protein: CASSAQGGAGQPQHF

CDR3 length: 13
V gene: TRBV27
J gene: TRBJ1-4
clone size: many
D gene: .
CDR3 DNA: TGTGCCAGCAGTTTTAAACCGGGTGAAAAACTGTTTTTT
CDR3 protein: CASSFKPGEKLFF

CDR3 length: 13
V gene: TRBV5-5
J gene: TRBJ1-6
clone size: few
D gene: .
CDR3 DNA: TGTGCCAGCACTCCCACCCGGGCCGCACCCCTCCACTTT
CDR3 protein: CASTPTRAAPLHF

CDR3 length: 16
V gene: TRBV20-1
J gene: TRBJ1-5
clone size: few
D gene: TRBD1
CDR3 DNA: TGCAGTGCTAGGGTACAGGGGAGGGGTAGCAATCAGCCCCAGCATTTT
CDR3 protein: CSARVQGRGSNQPQHF

CDR3 length: 13
V gene: TRBV12-3/TRBV12-4
J gene: TRBJ1-5
clone size: many
D gene: .
CDR3 DNA: TGTGCCAGTCAGGGGACCTACAATCAGCCCCAGCATTTT
CDR3 protein: CASQGTYNQPQHF

CDR3 length: 13
V gene: TRBV7-2
J gene: TRBJ1-3
clone size: few
D gene: .
CDR3 DNA: TGTGCCAGCAGTGATGTCTCTGGAAACACCATATATTTT
CDR3 protein: CASSDVSGNTIYF

CDR3 length: 15
V gene: TRBV5-6
J gene: TRBJ2-7
clone size: .
D gene: .
CDR3 DNA: TGTGCCAGCAGCTTGGGCTTGGGGTCGACCTACGAGCAGTACTTC
CDR3 protein: CASSLGLGSTYEQYF

CDR3 length: 14
V gene: TRBV7-2
J gene: TRBJ2-1
clone size: many
D gene: TRBD2
CDR3 DNA: TGTGCCAGCAGGCCGGGACTAGCGGGCAATGAGCAGTTCTTC
CDR3 protein: CASRPGLAGNEQFF

CDR3 length: 14
V gene: TRBV12-3/TRBV12-4
J gene: TRBJ2-2
clone size: .
D gene: .
CDR3 DNA: TGTGCCAGCACCGGAGGAAAGGGGACCGGGGAGCTGTTTTTT
CDR3 protein: CASTGGKGTGELFF

CDR3 length: 19
V gene: TRBV11-3
J gene: TRBJ2-1
clone size: many
D gene: TRBD2
CDR3 DNA: TGTGCCAGCAGCTTAGATGGGACTAGCGGGAGTGGGTCCTACAATGAGCAGTTCTTC
CDR3 protein: CASSLDGTSGSGSYNEQFF

CDR3 length: 15
V gene: TRBV6-1
J gene: TRBJ2-1
clone size: many
D gene: TRBD2
CDR3 DNA: TGTGCCAGCAGTGCCGGGACTAGGGCTTACAATGAGCAGTTCTTC
CDR3 protein: CASSAGTRAYNEQFF

CDR3 length: 19
V gene: TRBV23-1
J gene: TRBJ2-1
clone size: many
D gene: TRBD2
CDR3 DNA: TGCGCCAGCAGTCAATTAGGCGGCACCGGGACTAGCGGGTACAATGAGCAGTTCTTC
CDR3 protein: CASSQLGGTGTSGYNEQFF

CDR3 length: 14
V gene: TRBV19
J gene: TRBJ1-5
clone size: few
D gene: .
CDR3 DNA: TGTGCCAGTAGTATAGTCGATAGCAATCAGCCCCAGCATTTT
CDR3 protein: CASSIVDSNQPQHF

CDR3 length: 16
V gene: TRBV20-1
J gene: TRBJ2-7
clone size: many
D gene: TRBD2
CDR3 DNA: TGCAGTGCTAGACCCCCCCCGAGACTAGCGGACTACGAGCAGTACTTC
CDR3 protein: CSARPPPRLADYEQYF